This T cell receptor beta chain originates from a study of human T cells and chemical hapten exposure. Overall study context: In the sensitization step, 2% DPC was placed on roughly 2 cm by roughly 2 cm of upper inner arm skin. DPC 0.01% went on the upper back by patch test, with reading at 6 days. Findings of the study overall: Alopecia was present in the donors, so their immune response may differ from healthy people's.

Time point reported: pre-sensitization, week 0. As to treatment: therapeutic diphenylcyclopropenone sensitization with weekly scalp DPC. Total RNA extraction was carried out from unfractionated whole blood. This clonotype came up many times. Its antigen remains unidentified. TCRdb re-analysed the RACE reads in MiXCR, keeping a single row per CDR3 protein. The sample has 50,000 to 65,000 distinct CDR3 sequences, 11% seen once. The germline gives CDR1 SGHTA, CDR2 FQGNSA. The CDR3 loop spans 14 amino acids. Trimming took 7 bases from V and 9 from J, leaving 19 bases between them. The starting material was whole blood, obtained in connection with sensitization to the hapten diphenylcyclopropenone (DPC). The origin of this receptor is a woman aged 40 to 50 with alopecia areata. Some clones in this sample may be carry-over from other donors' samples. The chain links TRBV7-2 to TRBJ2-1; D may be TRBD2 (6 bases). The CDR3 sequence: CASTQTLPAGEQFF. In DNA form, the CDR3 reads TGTGCCAGCACCCAGACCCTTCCAGCGGGTGAGCAGTTCTTC.